This record covers a single TCR beta chain. The antigen is unknown. Expressed TCRB transcripts were sequenced because the entire RNA isolate underwent reverse transcription. This table comes from immunoSEQ multiplex PCR, and its TCRdb copy is limited to in-frame clones, with some not included. The repertoire consists of some 900,000 clones, with about 17% occurring once and the leading ten covering around 0.02%. These data belong to a study of beta chain features in type 1 diabetes. Study-level findings and limits: In type 1 diabetes patients, VDJ junctions had fewer insertions; deletions at these junctions were more frequent.

The CDR3 has 19 residues. Germline V gene lookup returns CDR1 SGHAT and CDR2 FQNNGV. J lost 7 bases, V lost 5 bases, and 15 bases had no gene match. The TCR comes from a woman aged 18-29 years in good health. Sequencing used naive CD4+ T cells from blood. J is TRBJ2-1 and V is TRBV11-2; 15 nucleotides match TRBD2. CDR3: CASSLRTSGRADIRNEQFF. In DNA form, the CDR3 reads TGTGCCAGCAGCCTCAGGACTAGCGGGAGGGCCGATATCCGGAATGAGCAGTTCTTC.